The 6 T cell receptor beta chains presented below share a single source sample, sequenced in a study of T cell responses to AZD1222 COVID-19 vaccine. Here immunoSEQ multiplex PCR was the method, and the copy in TCRdb shows in-frame clones only, minus some. Here the sample spans more than 250,000 clones, just over 90% being singletons. This specimen was peripheral blood, taken on day 0 of AZD1222 vaccination. These receptors came from an adult in good health.

The chain employs TRBV28 and TRBJ1-2; tentative D call: TRBD1 (5 bases). Between the trimmed V and J ends, which lost 6 bases and 8 bases, there was a span of 25 bases. The length of the CDR3 is 16 residues. The germline gives CDR1 MDHEN, CDR2 SYDVKM. CDR3 sequence: CASRPPRMRGRGGYTF. The CDR3 DNA follows: TGTGCCAGCAGGCCACCCCGAATGCGGGGCCGAGGCGGCTACACCTTC.

The chain couples TRBV19 to TRBJ1-6, with D possibly being TRBD1 (5 bases). The V gene lost 3 bases and the J gene lost 0 bases, with 12 bases spanning the gap. The CDR3 sequence is 17 residues long. Germline CDR1 is LNHDA and CDR2 is SQIVND (reference sequence). Here the CDR3 DNA reads TGTGCCAGTAGTATTCTCCGACAGAGCTCCTATAATTCACCCCTCCACTTT. It encodes CASSILRQSSYNSPLHF. The full variable domain, with the rest looked up from reference TRBV19 and TRBJ1-6, is DGGITQSPKYLFRKEGQNVTLSCEQNLNHDAMYWYRQDPGQGLRLIYYSQIVNDFQKGDIAEGYSVSREKKESFPLTVTSAQKNPTAFYLCASSILRQSSYNSPLHFGNGTRLTVT.

The J gene is TRBJ1-1, the V gene TRBV2; maybe TRBD1 (6 bases). Deletions cut 6 bases from V and 1 base from J, with 15 bases between. From germline, CDR1 is SNHLY and CDR2 FYNNEI. The CDR3 totals 15 residues. The CDR3 DNA reads as TGTGCCAGCAGGCCTAACAGGGTTGGGAACACTGAAGCTTTCTTT. Amino acid sequence: CASRPNRVGNTEAFF. Full variable domain (outside the CDR3, taken from reference TRBV2 and TRBJ1-1): EPEVTQTPSHQVTQMGQEVILRCVPISNHLYFYWYRQILGQKVEFLVSFYNNEISEKSEIFDDQFSVERPDGSNFTLKIRSTKLEDSAMYFCASRPNRVGNTEAFFGQGTRLTVV.

V is TRBV19 and J is TRBJ2-7, with 9 bases aligning to TRBD1. Germline V lookup: CDR1 LNHDA, CDR2 SQIVND (reference sequence). CDR3 length equals 15 residues. The V gene end was trimmed by 1 base and the J gene end by 5 bases; junction bases not matched to a gene: 6. The CDR3 sequence: CASSIVRDRVHEQYF. In DNA form, the CDR3 reads TGTGCCAGTAGTATAGTCCGGGACAGGGTCCACGAGCAGTACTTC.

This chain joins TRBV7-3 and TRBJ2-1; D is possibly TRBD2 (5 bases). This CDR3 contains 14 residues. The V end lost 0 bases, the J end lost 6 bases, and 9 bases lay between the germline ends. Germline V gene lookup returns CDR1 SGHTA and CDR2 FQGTGA. The CDR3: CASSLTREPNEQFF. CDR3 nucleotide sequence: TGTGCCAGCAGCTTAACGAGGGAGCCCAATGAGCAGTTCTTC.

The chain is built from TRBV4-1 and TRBJ2-7; 7 bases are shared with TRBD1. V was clipped by 4 bases and J by 2 bases; unmatched bases: 14. The CDR3 spans 17 residues. The germline gives CDR1 MGHRA, CDR2 YSYEKL. The CDR3 is CASSRKPKDREPYEQYF. As DNA, the CDR3 is TGCGCCAGCAGCCGAAAACCCAAAGACAGGGAGCCCTACGAGCAGTACTTC.